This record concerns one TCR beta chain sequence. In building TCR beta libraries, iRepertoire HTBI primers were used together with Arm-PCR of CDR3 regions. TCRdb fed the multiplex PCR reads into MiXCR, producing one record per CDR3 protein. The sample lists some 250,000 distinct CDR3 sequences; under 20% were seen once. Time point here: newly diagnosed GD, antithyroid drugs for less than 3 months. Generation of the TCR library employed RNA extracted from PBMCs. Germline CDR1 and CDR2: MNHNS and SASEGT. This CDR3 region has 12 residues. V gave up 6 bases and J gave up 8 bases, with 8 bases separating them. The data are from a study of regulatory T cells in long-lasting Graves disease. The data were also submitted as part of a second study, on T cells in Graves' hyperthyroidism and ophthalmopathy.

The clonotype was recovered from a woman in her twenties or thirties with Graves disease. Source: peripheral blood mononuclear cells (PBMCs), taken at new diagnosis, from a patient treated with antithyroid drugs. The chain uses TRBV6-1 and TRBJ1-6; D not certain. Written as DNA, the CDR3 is TGTGCCAGCAGGTTCGGGGATTCACCCCTCCACTTT. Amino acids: CASRFGDSPLHF.